This T cell receptor (beta chain) was found in a study of blood T cell repertoires in COVID-19. CDR3 length: 12 amino acids. Germline V gene data show CDR1 as SGDLS and CDR2 as YYNGEE. Between the trimmed V and J ends, which lost 4 bases and 3 bases, there was a span of 8 bases. Authors' analysis steps: Reference gene primers were amplified, and this amplification served to estimate nucleated cell counts. Data came from immunoSEQ multiplex PCR; TCRdb stores just in-frame clones and leaves some out. Clone size and the V and J calls come from that table; the DNA yielded D and trimming. The data contain roughly 150,000 clones, approximately 83% of them seen just once; the ten biggest clones take up roughly 7.3%.

This receptor was identified in a human donor in a cohort sampled during active COVID-19. The V call is TRBV9, the J call TRBJ2-7; D ambiguous. The source material was peripheral blood. CDR3 sequence reads: CASSSSGYEQYF. The CDR3 DNA sequence: TGTGCCAGCAGCTCTAGTGGCTACGAGCAGTACTTC.